The 10 T cell receptor beta chains below all came from one sample that was sequenced in a study of shared clonotypes between healthy human individuals. The protocol was immunoSEQ multiplex PCR, while the TCRdb copy is restricted to in-frame clones and leaves out a portion. Found here are under 850,000 clones, 55% to 75% of them singletons; the top ten hold under 2%. Sequences were obtained from memory CD4+ T cells sorted from blood. The subset was: CD45RA-negative fraction. The receptors shown here come from a woman under 40 in good health.

The chain couples TRBV10-3 to TRBJ1-2; TRBD1 is a possible D gene (5 bases). The germline V and J ends were trimmed by 4 bases and 2 bases, with 8 bases remaining between them. The CDR3 spans 13 residues. Germline CDR1 is ENHRY and CDR2 is SYGVKD. The CDR3 DNA sequence: TGTGCCATCAGTGGGGACGGGAACTATGGCTACACCTTC. Amino acid sequence: CAISGDGNYGYTF.

CDR3 bases: TGCAGCGTTGAAAGCCGGCTCGGGTACTCGCACTATGGCTACACCTTC. It codes for CSVESRLGYSHYGYTF. V gene TRBV29-1 combines with J gene TRBJ1-2; no firm D call. V dropped 2 bases and J dropped 3 bases, with 19 bases sitting between them. Germline V gene sequence: CDR1 SQVTM, CDR2 ANQGSEA. This CDR3 comprises 16 residues.

The gene calls are TRBV6-4 and TRBJ2-3; D is unresolved. The V end was cut by 8 bases, the J end by 0 bases, with 12 bases between. The CDR3 is 14 residues long. Germline CDR1 MRHNA, CDR2 SNTAGT. In DNA form, the CDR3 reads TGTGCCAGCCTAGGACGGATTAGCACAGATACGCAGTATTTT. This encodes CASLGRISTDTQYF.

This clone was seen a few times. The chain combines TRBV28 with TRBJ2-7, with D maybe TRBD2 (5 bases). V lost 5 bases and J lost 9, with 17 bases in between. CDR3 length: 13 amino acids. Germline V gives CDR1 MDHEN, CDR2 SYDVKM. The CDR3 loop reads CASSPPDSLGQYF. The CDR3 region has the DNA TGTGCCAGCAGTCCCCCGGACTCCCTAGGGCAGTACTTC.

This clone was counted between two and nine times. The chain has TRBV18 and TRBJ2-7; maybe TRBD1 (6 bases). CDR3 length equals 13 residues. Trimming left V 5 bases short and J 1 base short, with 9 bases between. CDR1 and CDR2 (germline): KGHSH, LQKENI. Written as DNA, the CDR3 is TGTGCCAGCTCAACTGACAGGTCCTACGAGCAGTACTTC. It is translated as CASSTDRSYEQYF.

The chain recombines TRBV23-1 with TRBJ2-7; D unresolved. TRBV23-1 is sorted into the ORF group, with uncertain function. V was trimmed by 2 bases and J by 2 bases, leaving 4 bases between them. The CDR3 runs to 12 residues. CDR3 residues: CASSQKTYEQYF. CDR3 in DNA: TGCGCCAGCAGTCAAAAGACCTACGAGCAGTACTTC.

This rearrangement joins TRBV18 to TRBJ2-2, with D possibly being TRBD2 (5 bases). From germline, CDR1 is KGHSH and CDR2 LQKENI. The CDR3 runs 14 residues. V lost 10 bases to trimming and J lost 3 bases, with 15 bases between them. CDR3 bases: TGTGCCACGACGGGAATGAGTGACACCGGGGAGCTGTTTTTT. This gives the protein CATTGMSDTGELFF.

The chain links TRBV14 to TRBJ2-4, with D tentatively TRBD2 (5 bases). The V end lost 1 base, the J end lost 0 bases, and 7 bases lay between the germline ends. Germline loops: CDR1 SGHDN, CDR2 FVKESK. The CDR3 runs to 15 residues. The CDR3 DNA reads as TGTGCCAGCAGCCAAGTCGGGGTAGCCAAAAACATTCAGTACTTC. It is translated as CASSQVGVAKNIQYF.

The chain recombines TRBV2 with TRBJ2-3; the D gene is possibly TRBD2 (6 bases). CDR1 and CDR2 (germline): SNHLY, FYNNEI. This CDR3 is 15 amino acids long. Trimming removed 6 bases at V and 4 bases at J, with 17 bases between. The CDR3 DNA reads TGTGCCAGCAGCGGGGGACGGAGCCAAGCAGATACGCAGTATTTT. Amino acid sequence: CASSGGRSQADTQYF.

CDR3 region: CASSKTALKIQGSGNTIYF. The CDR3 DNA follows: TGCGCCAGCAGCAAAACCGCCCTCAAAATACAGGGTAGTGGAAACACCATATATTTT. The chain couples TRBV5-1 to TRBJ1-3, with D possibly TRBD1 on 6 matching bases. CDR1 is SGHRS, CDR2 YFSETQ, per germline. The CDR3 is 19 residues long. Trimming shortened V by 4 bases and J by 3 bases, and 26 bases separated the two germline ends.